Sequencing of this T cell receptor (beta chain) was carried out in a study of early T cells in non-severe SARS-CoV-2 infection. Across the study: Unsorted whole blood bulk RNA was sequenced, with unpaired chains.

This clonotype came up many times. The TCR library protocol attached unique molecular identifiers to the individual cDNA molecules. TCRdb passed the 5' RACE reads through MiXCR, listing each CDR3 protein once. The sample includes some 64,000 distinct CDR3 sequences, approximately 10% of them seen just once. CDR1 MRHNA and CDR2 SNTAGT come from the germline V gene. This CDR3 is 14 amino acids long. V shed 3 bases and J shed 3 bases, with 8 bases lying between them. The sample was whole blood. The source is an adult who was a healthcare worker with PCR-confirmed SARS-CoV-2 infection or an uninfected control (not recorded which). This sequence joins TRBV6-4 and TRBJ2-2; D not certain. Here the CDR3 DNA reads TGTGCCAGCAGTGAGGGCAGCGACACCGGGGAGCTGTTTTTT. Translated: CASSEGSDTGELFF.